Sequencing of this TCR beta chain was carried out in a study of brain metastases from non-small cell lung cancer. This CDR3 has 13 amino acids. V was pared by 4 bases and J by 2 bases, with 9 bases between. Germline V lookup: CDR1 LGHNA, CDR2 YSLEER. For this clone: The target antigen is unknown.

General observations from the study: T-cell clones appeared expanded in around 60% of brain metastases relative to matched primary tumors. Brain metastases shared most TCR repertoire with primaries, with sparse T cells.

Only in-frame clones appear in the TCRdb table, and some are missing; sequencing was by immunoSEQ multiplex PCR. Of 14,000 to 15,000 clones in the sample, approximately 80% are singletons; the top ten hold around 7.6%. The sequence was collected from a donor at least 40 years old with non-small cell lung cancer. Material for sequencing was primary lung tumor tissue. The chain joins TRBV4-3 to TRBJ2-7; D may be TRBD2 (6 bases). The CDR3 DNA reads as TGCGCCAGCAGCCCGGGACTGGCCTACGAGCAGTACTTC. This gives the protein CASSPGLAYEQYF.